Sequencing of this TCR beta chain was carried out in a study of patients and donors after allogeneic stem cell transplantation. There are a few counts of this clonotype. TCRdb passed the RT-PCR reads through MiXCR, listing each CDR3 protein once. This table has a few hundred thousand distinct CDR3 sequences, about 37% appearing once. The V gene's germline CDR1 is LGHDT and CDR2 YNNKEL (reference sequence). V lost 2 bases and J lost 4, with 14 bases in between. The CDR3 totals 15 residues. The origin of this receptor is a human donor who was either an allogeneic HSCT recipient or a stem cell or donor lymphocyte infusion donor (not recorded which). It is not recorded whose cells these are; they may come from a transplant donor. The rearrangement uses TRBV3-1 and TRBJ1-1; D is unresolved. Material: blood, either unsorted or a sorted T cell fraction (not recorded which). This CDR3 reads CASSQREGTRTEAFF. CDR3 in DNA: TGTGCCAGCAGCCAACGGGAGGGAACTCGCACTGAAGCTTTCTTT.